Included here is one T cell receptor (beta chain) sequence, with context. Its cognate antigen is unknown. The sample originates from a study of T cell repertoires in cytomegalovirus infection. Regarding the study as a whole: The ex vivo response showed dominance by HLA-C-restricted CMV-specific TCR beta clonotypes.

TCRdb reprocessed the reads via MiXCR and lists one record per CDR3 protein. The repertoire holds more than 650,000 distinct CDR3 sequences, with roughly a third as singletons. V gave up 1 base and J gave up 6 bases, with 9 bases separating them. This CDR3 comprises 13 residues. Germline-derived CDR1 and CDR2 are SGHTA and FQGNSA. This TCR was sampled from a human donor in good health (CMV status not recorded). Some clones in this sample may be carry-over from other donors' samples. Sequenced material: PBMCs. The chain links TRBV7-2 to TRBJ1-2, with D tentatively TRBD1 (5 bases). CDR3 amino acids: CASSLGREDGYTF. For the CDR3, the DNA is TGTGCCAGCAGCTTAGGCAGGGAGGATGGCTACACCTTC.